This TCR beta chain was documented in a study of blood T cell repertoires in COVID-19. Participants' own reports of clinical history determined their cohort assignment. CDR1 and CDR2 from the germline V gene are SNHLY and FYNNEI. The CDR3 consists of 18 residues. Losses at the gene ends were 2 bases for V and 2 bases for J; bases not matched to a gene: 7. Clones were sequenced by immunoSEQ multiplex PCR, and TCRdb holds only the in-frame ones, with some missing. The repertoire holds 430,000 or so clones, with nearly 90% as singletons. The chain combines TRBV2 with TRBJ2-3; 13 bases line up with TRBD2. The sequenced sample was PBMCs or T cells enriched from blood (not recorded which). The sequence was obtained from a woman between 18 and 29 years old who had been exposed to COVID-19. The CDR3 loop is CASSERSGLAGVTDTQYF. The CDR3 nucleotides read TGTGCCAGCAGTGAAAGGTCCGGACTAGCGGGGGTCACAGATACGCAGTATTTT.